This T cell receptor beta chain was documented in a study of OX40 agonist ivuxolimab in advanced cancers. About the study: Hepatocellular carcinoma, melanoma, renal cell or head and neck cancer affected the dose-escalation patients. Study observations and caveats: At 0.1 to 3.0 mg/kg, clonal expansion of CD4+ and CD8+ blood T cells had occurred by week 6.

Patients were ruled out by autoimmune disease history or systemic immunosuppression. Regarding this clone: Its antigen remains unknown.

This CDR3 is 21 amino acids long. The method was immunoSEQ multiplex PCR; TCRdb's version includes in-frame clones alone and lacks a portion of them. The sample has under 85,000 clones; over 90% are singletons. This rearrangement joins TRBV21-1 to TRBJ2-3; the DNA was not used to check the table's D call, TRBD2. TRBV21-1 is a recognized pseudogene. This receptor was taken from an adult with an advanced solid tumor such as melanoma, head and neck, liver or kidney cancer. The sample here was CD4+ or CD8+ T cells sorted from blood, taken in a trial of the OX40 agonist ivuxolimab. The DNA for the CDR3 is TGTGCCAGCAGCCCACCTTTAGCGGGGGGACTTTCGTTATTTGGCACAGATACGCAGTATTTT. Translation gives CASSPPLAGGLSLFGTDTQYF.